This is a list of T cell receptor beta chains from one sample in a study of shared clonotypes between healthy human individuals. Repertoires were generated with immunoSEQ multiplex PCR, while TCRdb's copy carries only in-frame clones and drops some. The repertoire includes a few million clones, 80% to 95% of them detected once, and about 0.41% sits in the top ten. The sample consisted of naive CD4+ T cells from PBMCs. All receptors come from a young man in good health. Some clones in this sample may be carry-over from other donors' samples. Each CDR3 is given with its conserved first and last residue. D genes are given only for firm matches. Expanded clones get a size class; other rows say once, few or many, or leave the size out.

-,TRBJ1-2,TRBV7-8,TRBD1,TGTGCCAGCAGCTTAGTCTCTGGGACAGGCTATGGCTACACCTTC,CASSLVSGTGYGYTF
-,TRBJ1-5,TRBV7-8,-,TGTGCCAGCAGCTCGATAAGAACTCCAGCGGGCAGCAATCAGCCCCAGCATTTT,CASSSIRTPAGSNQPQHF
-,TRBJ2-5,TRBV20-1,-,TGCAGTGCGCGACAGCAAGAGACCCAGTACTTC,CSARQQETQYF
-,TRBJ1-2,TRBV2,TRBD1,TGTGCCAGCAGTGACGGGACAGGAATCGGCGGGTATGGCTACACCTTC,CASSDGTGIGGYGYTF
-,TRBJ2-5,TRBV5-1,-,TGCGCCAGCAGCTTGGTGGTAGCGGCGAGTCAAGAGACCCAGTACTTC,CASSLVVAASQETQYF
-,TRBJ2-7,TRBV7-8,-,TGTGCCAGCAGCTTTCGGGAGTCGGTTAACGAGCAGTACTTC,CASSFRESVNEQYF
-,TRBJ1-1,TRBV4-1,-,TGCGCCAGCAGCCAAGATCGAGGGGTGAACACTGAAGCTTTCTTT,CASSQDRGVNTEAFF
-,TRBJ1-1,TRBV4-1,-,TGCGCCAGCAGCCCTCAACACGGTAAGAACACTGAAGCTTTCTTT,CASSPQHGKNTEAFF
once,TRBJ2-1,TRBV27,-,TGTGCCAGCAGTACTAGGGACAATGAGCAGTTCTTC,CASSTRDNEQFF
-,TRBJ2-7,TRBV18,-,TGTGCCAGCTCACCGGGCCAGGGGCTGGCCTACGAGCAGTACTTC,CASSPGQGLAYEQYF
-,TRBJ2-1,TRBV5-8,TRBD2,TGTGCCAGCACCCCCGGGACTAGCGGATACAATGAGCAGTTCTTC,CASTPGTSGYNEQFF
-,TRBJ2-1,TRBV5-4,TRBD2,TGTGCCAGCAGCTCCCGGGACTACGGGGAGCAGTTCTTC,CASSSRDYGEQFF
-,TRBJ2-7,TRBV7-9,TRBD1,TGTGCCAGCAGCGTCGGGGCAGGGGGCTTCGAGCAGTACTTC,CASSVGAGGFEQYF
-,TRBJ2-1,TRBV14,-,TGTGCCAGCAGCCTCCGGGACCGCTACAATGAGCAGTTCTTC,CASSLRDRYNEQFF
-,TRBJ2-5,TRBV4-1,TRBD1,TGCGCCAGCAGACTCGGGACAGGGGGCCAAGAGACCCAGTACTTC,CASRLGTGGQETQYF
-,TRBJ2-5,TRBV19,TRBD1,TGTGCCAGTAGTATAGTAGGCAGGACAGGCCAAGAGACCCAGTACTTC,CASSIVGRTGQETQYF
-,TRBJ2-1,TRBV18,-,TGTGCCAGCTCACCGTCGGGACCGAGCTCCTACAATGAGCAGTTCTTC,CASSPSGPSSYNEQFF
-,TRBJ2-1,TRBV28,-,TGTGCCAGCAGTTCCCCTCCGGTACTACAGATTGAGTTCTTC,CASSSPPVLQIEFF
-,TRBJ2-7,TRBV5-1,TRBD2,TGCGCCAGCAGCCCGACTAGCGGCGCCTACGAGCAGTACTTC,CASSPTSGAYEQYF
-,TRBJ2-7,TRBV19,TRBD2,TGTGCCAGTAGCCCTAGCGGGAGGGGACGTGAACAGTACTTC,CASSPSGRGREQYF
-,TRBJ1-5,TRBV5-1,TRBD1,TGCGCCAGCAGCTCGGGGACAGGTAATCAGCCCCAGCATTTT,CASSSGTGNQPQHF
few,TRBJ1-1,TRBV14,-,TGTGCCAGCAGCCGACAGACGAACACTGAAGCTTTCTTT,CASSRQTNTEAFF
-,TRBJ2-1,TRBV28,-,TGTGCCAGCAGTTTAGGTGGGCCGAACAATGAGCAGTTCTTC,CASSLGGPNNEQFF
-,TRBJ2-5,TRBV5-1,-,TGCGCCAGCAGCTTGGTAGTTGAAGAGACCCAGTACTTC,CASSLVVEETQYF
-,TRBJ2-3,TRBV28,-,TGTGCCAGCAGTTCCTCCGGACTTGGGGCAGATACGCAGTATTTT,CASSSSGLGADTQYF
-,TRBJ1-1,TRBV7-2,TRBD1,TGTGCCAGCAGCTACCGGACAGGGCACACTGAAGCTTTCTTT,CASSYRTGHTEAFF
-,TRBJ2-2,TRBV4-2,-,TGTGCCAGCAGCCAAGGTGCTAGCGAAAACACCGGGGAGCTGTTTTTT,CASSQGASENTGELFF
-,TRBJ2-7,TRBV18,-,TGTGCCAGCTCACCACGGACGGAGACCTACGAGCAGTACTTC,CASSPRTETYEQYF
-,TRBJ2-6,TRBV28,TRBD1,TGTGCCAGCTTATACAGGGGGTCTGGGGCCAACGTCCTGACTTTC,CASLYRGSGANVLTF
-,TRBJ1-4,TRBV5-1,TRBD1,TGCGCCAGCAGCTTGGACAGGGGATATGAAAAACTGTTTTTT,CASSLDRGYEKLFF
-,TRBJ2-3,TRBV10-3,TRBD1,TGTGCCATCAGTGTGTGGACAGGGAGCACAGATACGCAGTATTTT,CAISVWTGSTDTQYF
-,TRBJ2-1,TRBV6-6,-,TGTGCCAGCAGTTACTCTCTAGATGAGCAGTTCTTC,CASSYSLDEQFF
-,TRBJ2-7,TRBV11-2,TRBD1,TGTGCCAGCAGCTTGAGGGACAGCTACTACGAGCAGTACTTC,CASSLRDSYYEQYF
once,TRBJ2-7,TRBV6-1,-,TGTGCCAGCAGCGGCCGCTCCTACGAGCAGTACTTC,CASSGRSYEQYF
once,TRBJ2-3,TRBV7-2,-,TGTGCCAGCAGCAGAATACGACGGTCAGATACGCAGTATTTT,CASSRIRRSDTQYF
-,TRBJ2-2,TRBV7-8,-,TGTGCCAGCAGCTCCACGGGTGGCGGCGGGGAGCTGTTTTTT,CASSSTGGGGELFF
-,TRBJ1-4,TRBV6-5,-,TGTGCCAGCAGTTACTCGTTGGCTAATGAAAAACTGTTTTTT,CASSYSLANEKLFF
-,TRBJ2-5,TRBV18,-,TGTGCCAGCTCAGCGGTGACAGCAAAAGAGACCCAGTACTTC,CASSAVTAKETQYF
-,TRBJ1-1,TRBV29-1,-,TGCAGCGTTGGGGGGACGAACACTGAAGCTTTCTTT,CSVGGTNTEAFF
-,TRBJ2-5,TRBV6-6,-,TGTGCCAGCAGTTCTGTAGAACGGTACCAAGAGACCCAGTACTTC,CASSSVERYQETQYF
-,TRBJ2-2,TRBV2,-,TGTGCCAGCCTAGGCAGGGGCAGGAAAACCGGGGAGCTGTTTTTT,CASLGRGRKTGELFF
-,TRBJ2-5,TRBV14,TRBD1,TGTGCCAGCAGCCAACAAGTTTTTGAACAGGGGGGAGAGACCCAGTACTTC,CASSQQVFEQGGETQYF
-,TRBJ2-5,TRBV5-4,-,TGTGCCAGCAGCTTACATTTAGAGACCCAGTACTTC,CASSLHLETQYF
once,TRBJ1-2,TRBV7-9,TRBD1,TGTGCCAGCAGCTCCACAGGGGGCGGATATGGCTACACCTTC,CASSSTGGGYGYTF